The clone carrying this T cell receptor beta chain was detected ten times or more. The data originate from a study of T cells in Graves' hyperthyroidism and ophthalmopathy. What was amplified from RNA transcripts were TCR beta CDR3 regions. The TCR CDR3 first-round RT-PCR relied on the HTBI primer set. From the multiplex PCR reads, TCRdb called clonotypes with MiXCR, one entry per CDR3 protein. The data show 540,000 or so distinct CDR3 sequences, about 45% seen once. Germline V gene lookup returns CDR1 KGHDR and CDR2 SFDVKD. The ends were cut back, 4 bases at V and 2 bases at J, with 10 bases in the middle. CDR3 length: 14 residues.

The sequenced sample was peripheral blood or thyroid tissue (not recorded which). The rearrangement links TRBV24-1 to TRBJ2-5; perhaps D is TRBD1 or TRBD2 (5 bases each). The sequence came from an adult woman with Graves' disease, either hyperthyroidism or ophthalmopathy (not recorded which). The chain's CDR3 is CATSDSGPQETQYF. CDR3 nucleotides: TGTGCCACCAGTGACTCGGGGCCTCAAGAGACCCAGTACTTC.